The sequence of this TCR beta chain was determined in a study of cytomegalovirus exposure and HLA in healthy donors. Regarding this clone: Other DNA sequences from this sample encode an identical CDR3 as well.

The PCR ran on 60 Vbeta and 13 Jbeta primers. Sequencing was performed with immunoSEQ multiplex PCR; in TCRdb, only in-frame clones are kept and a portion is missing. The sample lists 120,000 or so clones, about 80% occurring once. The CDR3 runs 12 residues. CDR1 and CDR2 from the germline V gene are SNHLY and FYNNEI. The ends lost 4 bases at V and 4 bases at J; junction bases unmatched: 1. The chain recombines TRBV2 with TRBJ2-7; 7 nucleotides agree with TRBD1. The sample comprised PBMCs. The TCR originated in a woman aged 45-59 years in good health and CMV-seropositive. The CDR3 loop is CASSGRGYEQYF. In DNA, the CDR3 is TGTGCCAGCAGTGGCAGGGGGTACGAGCAGTACTTC.